A selection of T cell receptor beta chains follows, all from one sample in a study of CD8+ T cells in alopecia areata. TCRdb's copy holds only in-frame clones and misses some; the assay was immunoSEQ multiplex PCR. The data show under 150,000 clones, around three fifths seen once. The sequences come from CD4+ T cells sorted from blood, collected at week 24, from a patient treated with tofacitinib. These TCRs come from a human donor with alopecia areata. The CDR3 runs from the conserved cysteine through the conserved F or W. A D gene is named only where the DNA matches it firmly. Some rows have no size entry. The others give once, few or many, or a class for an expanded clone.

cdr3_length	j_call	d_call	v_call	clone_size	cdr3_nt	cdr3_aa
14	TRBJ1-1	.	TRBV6-5	once	TGTGCCAGCAGTTCCCTTACAGGGTACACTGAAGCTTTCTTT	CASSSLTGYTEAFF
15	TRBJ2-5	.	TRBV7-9	.	TGTGCCAGCAGCTTAGACAGGGTCCGCCTAGAGACCCAGTACTTC	CASSLDRVRLETQYF
11	TRBJ2-1	.	TRBV20-1	.	TGCAGTGTGCGGGTATACAATGAGCAGTTCTTC	CSVRVYNEQFF
13	TRBJ2-7	.	TRBV2	.	TGTGCCAGCAGTAACTTAGATGGTAACGAGCAGTACTTC	CASSNLDGNEQYF
14	TRBJ1-1	.	TRBV7-2	.	TGTGCCAGCAGCCGAAACCAGGGGTCCCTTGAAGCTTTCTTT	CASSRNQGSLEAFF
14	TRBJ1-2	TRBD1	TRBV29-1	.	TGCAGCGCCTCTGGGACAGGGGGATACTATGGCTACACCTTC	CSASGTGGYYGYTF
13	TRBJ2-5	.	TRBV29-1	.	TGCAGCGTTGGACGGAACATCCAAGAGACCCAGTACTTC	CSVGRNIQETQYF
15	TRBJ2-5	TRBD1	TRBV29-1	few	TGCAGCGTCCATACGAAGGACAGGGGGCCGGAGACCCAGTACTTC	CSVHTKDRGPETQYF
14	TRBJ2-3	.	TRBV9	few	TGTGCCAGCAGCGTAAATCCCGGGCCAGATACGCAGTATTTT	CASSVNPGPDTQYF
13	TRBJ2-5	TRBD2	TRBV29-1	.	TGCAGCGTCCGAGGACTAGCGCTGGAGACCCAGTACTTC	CSVRGLALETQYF
15	TRBJ1-2	TRBD1	TRBV4-3	few	TGCGCCAGCAGCCAGGGGACAGGTTTAGACTATGGCTACACCTTC	CASSQGTGLDYGYTF
15	TRBJ2-7	TRBD2	TRBV4-2	.	TGTGCCAGCAGCCCCCGGACTAGCGGGGGAGTCGAGCAGTACTTC	CASSPRTSGGVEQYF
12	TRBJ2-7	.	TRBV29-1	few	TGCAGCGCTACACAGGGTCGGAGCGAGCAGTACTTC	CSATQGRSEQYF
17	TRBJ2-3	.	TRBV10-3	.	TGTGCCATCAGTAGGGGCGCGGGGACAACACGCACAGATACGCAGTATTTT	CAISRGAGTTRTDTQYF
12	TRBJ1-2	.	TRBV29-1	.	TGCAGCGTTCGGGACACCACCTATGGCTACACCTTC	CSVRDTTYGYTF
14	TRBJ2-2	.	TRBV19	.	TGTGCCAGTAGTATCGGACAGACCACCGGGGAGCTGTTTTTT	CASSIGQTTGELFF
14	TRBJ2-2	.	TRBV19	few	TGTGCCAGTAGTATCCTTGCGGGCACCGGGGAGCTGTTTTTT	CASSILAGTGELFF
11	TRBJ1-2	.	TRBV29-1	few	TGCAGCGTTGCAGGGATGGATGGCTACACCTTC	CSVAGMDGYTF
12	TRBJ2-7	.	TRBV13	.	TGTGCCAGCAGCTTCCTCTCCTACGAGCAGTACTTC	CASSFLSYEQYF
11	TRBJ1-2	.	TRBV30	.	TGTGCCTGGAGTGTGGGGTACGGCTACACCTTC	CAWSVGYGYTF
13	TRBJ1-5	.	TRBV2	.	TGTGCCAGCACCCTCGCCGGGGACCAGCCCCAGCATTTT	CASTLAGDQPQHF
15	TRBJ1-6	.	TRBV7-2	few	TGTGCCAGCAGCTTAACGGAAGTAATCCTCTCACCCCTCCACTTT	CASSLTEVILSPLHF
14	TRBJ1-5	.	TRBV2	once	TGTGCCAGCAGTGAGGGGGACTCCCTTTTATCCCAGCATTTT	CASSEGDSLLSQHF
15	TRBJ2-7	.	TRBV15	.	TGTGCCACCAGCAGAGATCTTCGCGGCCTGAGCGAGCAGTACTTC	CATSRDLRGLSEQYF
14	TRBJ2-1	.	TRBV29-1	.	TGCAGCGTTGTCGCGGCTTCTAACTACAATGAGCAGTTCTTC	CSVVAASNYNEQFF
12	TRBJ2-7	.	TRBV15	once	TGTGCCACCAGCAGAGATCTCCTTCTGCAGTACTTC	CATSRDLLLQYF
12	TRBJ2-7	.	TRBV18	few	TGTGCCAGCTCACCAACTGGTTACGAGCAGTACTTC	CASSPTGYEQYF
13	TRBJ2-7	.	TRBV29-1	.	TGCAGCGTTGGGCTAGACCTTTTCTACGAGCAGTACTTC	CSVGLDLFYEQYF
14	TRBJ2-1	.	TRBV30	few	TGTGCCTGGACCGGGGTCACGACGGGAAATGAGCAGTTCTTC	CAWTGVTTGNEQFF
17	TRBJ2-6	.	TRBV7-9	.	TGTGCCAGCAGCCGCGGGGGCCCACGGGCTGGGGCCAACGTCCTGACTTTC	CASSRGGPRAGANVLTF
11	TRBJ1-2	TRBD1	TRBV4-1	.	TGCGCCAGCAGCCGGGACAGCGGCTACACCTTC	CASSRDSGYTF
13	TRBJ1-1	.	TRBV5-1	few	TGCGCCAGCAGCTTGGTGGCCGCCACTGAAGCTTTCTTT	CASSLVAATEAFF
16	TRBJ1-1	TRBD1	TRBV27	.	TGTGCCAGCAGTTTAAGACAGGGACCCTCGATTGCTGAAGCTTTCTTT	CASSLRQGPSIAEAFF
13	TRBJ1-2	.	TRBV30	few	TGTGCCTGGCAATCCAGGGCTACCTATGGCTACACCTTC	CAWQSRATYGYTF
16	TRBJ1-6	TRBD1	TRBV6-5	few	TGTGCCAGCAGTTTAGCCGGACAGGCCCCTAGGAGACCCCTCCACTTT	CASSLAGQAPRRPLHF
18	TRBJ2-1	TRBD2	TRBV5-4	.	TGTGCCAGCAGCCGCGGGACTAGCGGGGGGTTCTCCTACAATGAGCAGTTCTTC	CASSRGTSGGFSYNEQFF
15	TRBJ2-2	TRBD2	TRBV5-6	.	TGTGCCAGCAGCTTGGCACCGGGAGGCACCGGGGAGCTGTTTTTT	CASSLAPGGTGELFF
15	TRBJ1-2	.	TRBV11-2	.	TGTGCCAGCGGCAAGGGGACTGCGGGGGGCTATGGCTACACCTTC	CASGKGTAGGYGYTF
13	TRBJ2-5	.	TRBV27	few	TGTGCCAGCAGTTTGCAGTACCAAGAGACCCAGTACTTC	CASSLQYQETQYF
15	TRBJ2-3	TRBD2	TRBV4-2	few	TGTGCCAGCAGCCAAAATCCGGGGGGGCCAGATACGCAGTATTTT	CASSQNPGGPDTQYF
13	TRBJ2-7	TRBD1	TRBV5-4	.	TGTGCCAGCAGCCGACAGGGATCCTACGAGCAGTACTTC	CASSRQGSYEQYF
12	TRBJ2-1	.	TRBV10-3	.	TGTGCCATCAGTGACGCCGGGAATGAGCAGTTCTTC	CAISDAGNEQFF
13	TRBJ2-3	.	TRBV10-3	.	TGTGCCATCAGTGATGGGCCTACAGATACGCAGTATTTT	CAISDGPTDTQYF
15	TRBJ1-2	.	TRBV4-3	.	TGCGCCAGCAGCCACAACGCCGGGACAAAGGATGGCTACACCTTC	CASSHNAGTKDGYTF
15	TRBJ2-4	TRBD2	TRBV7-9	.	TGTGCCAGCAGCTTAGGTGGGATTAGCGGGGACACCTGGTACTTC	CASSLGGISGDTWYF
15	TRBJ2-3	TRBD1	TRBV19	.	TGTGCCAGTAGTCCCCGGGACAGAAACACAGATACGCAGTATTTT	CASSPRDRNTDTQYF
12	TRBJ1-2	.	TRBV7-9	.	TGTGCCAGCAGCTCGGATTACGGCGGCTACACCTTC	CASSSDYGGYTF